The count of the clone carrying this TCR beta chain is one. The data originate from a study of blood T cell repertoires in COVID-19. The CDR3 is made up of 17 amino acids. The trim removed 3 bases at V and 1 base at J, leaving 7 bases unmatched. Germline CDR1 and CDR2: KGHDR and SFDVKD. The data were produced by immunoSEQ multiplex PCR, yet TCRdb's version contains in-frame clones alone and is incomplete. The sample holds around 88,000 clones, nearly 90% seen once. Sequencing was carried out using peripheral blood. V and J are TRBV24-1 and TRBJ2-5; 10 bases are a match to TRBD2. The source is a woman of 80 years or more with acute or convalescent COVID-19. Written as DNA, the CDR3 is TGTGCCACCAGTGATCCCTCTAGCGGGGGACTCCAAGAGACCCAGTACTTC. Translated, it gives CATSDPSSGGLQETQYF.